This T cell receptor (beta chain) was captured in a study of cytotoxic CD8 clonotypes in ibrutinib-treated CLL. Some clones are missing from TCRdb's copy, which holds only in-frame ones; the method was immunoSEQ multiplex PCR. The sample has 40,000 to 55,000 clones, approximately 87% seen once; the top ten hold roughly 22%. Looked up from germline, CDR1 is SGHDT and CDR2 is YYEEEE. V lost 0 bases and J lost 5, with 15 bases in between. This CDR3 contains 16 residues. The chain is built from TRBV5-6 and TRBJ1-3, with D possibly being TRBD1 (6 bases). Specimen: PBMCs, collected after 24 months of ibrutinib treatment. The sequence was obtained from a human donor with chronic lymphocytic leukemia. CDR3 region: CASSLGGYRDRNTIYF. DNA for the CDR3: TGTGCCAGCAGCTTGGGCGGGTACAGGGATAGAAACACCATATATTTT.